This T cell receptor (beta chain) originates from a study of T cell changes during pregnancy in multiple sclerosis. V shed 0 bases and J shed 2 bases, with 5 bases lying between them. This CDR3 comprises 13 residues. Germline V gene sequence: CDR1 SGDLS, CDR2 YYNGEE. There are a few counts of this clone. The method was immunoSEQ multiplex PCR; TCRdb's version includes in-frame clones alone and lacks a portion of them. The repertoire has around 31,000 clones, more than 80% of them found once; the top ten carry 0.65% to 0.9%. Here the sequenced sample was CD4+ T cells from peripheral blood mononuclear cells, taken in the first trimester of pregnancy. The TCR was taken from a female donor with multiple sclerosis, enrolled in a pregnancy study. This chain connects TRBV9 to TRBJ1-1; D is undetermined. The CDR3 sequence: CASSVAPNTEAFF. CDR3 sequence (DNA): TGTGCCAGCAGCGTAGCCCCTAACACTGAAGCTTTCTTT.